Included here is one T cell receptor (beta chain) sequence, with context. Profiling relied on immunoSEQ multiplex PCR, and the TCRdb table lists in-frame clones only, not all of them. The data hold around 93,000 clones, with 92% observed a single time. This sample is drawn from a study of control samples from healthy donors and cancer patients. V was clipped by 3 bases and J by 6 bases; unmatched bases: 11. CDR1 LNHDA and CDR2 SQIVND come from the germline V gene (reference sequence). The CDR3 runs 17 residues. The V call is TRBV19, the J call TRBJ1-5; 10 nucleotides match TRBD1. Sequencing was done on a sample of blood. The receptor comes from a human donor in good health. The donor label of this sample is uncertain. Here the CDR3 reads CASSMGLSGTGVQPQHF. The CDR3 DNA follows: TGTGCCAGTAGTATGGGACTCTCCGGGACAGGGGTTCAGCCCCAGCATTTT.